This entry features one T cell receptor beta chain sequence. By share, this clonotype ranks as medium-sized (0.01 to 0.1%). The specificity of this receptor is unknown. Nothing much larger sits one base from this clone, and base qualities are not available. The data stem from a study of glioma-infiltrating T cells (dated by TCRdb to the mid-2010s). Regarding the study in general: TCR alpha- and beta-chain repertoires were sequenced from glioma tissue, non-neoplastic brain tissue and matched peripheral blood mononuclear cells. Each tissue-infiltrating repertoire was compared with the same patient's peripheral blood repertoire to measure divergence between tissue and blood T-cell populations. Three low-grade glioma patients, 7 or 8 primary glioblastoma patients and three non-glioma patients contributing non-neoplastic brain tissue were included in the paired cohort.

TCR alpha and beta CDR3 regions were amplified with the iRepertoire nested amplicon-rescue multiplex PCR (arm-PCR) platform from RNA. One-step reverse transcription and amplification used roughly 100-450 ng of tissue mRNA or PBMC total RNA as input. After bead purification, a secondary multiplex PCR added Illumina adapters, and libraries were gel-purified between 200 and 400 bp. Internal 6-nucleotide barcodes were carried by the libraries and were used for demultiplexing. Sequencing of the libraries was done on an Illumina MiSeq using 2x220 or 2x250 nucleotide paired-end reads. The study's own analysis went as follows. Paired reads were merged using FLASH 1.2.11 and aligned with BWA-MEM to the GRCh37 human genome, and TRA and TRB reads were then extracted. An IMGT-derived reference of cassette sequences and CDR3 motifs, with pseudogenes included, was used for V and J assignment. Reads were translated in three frames, and productive CDR3s were defined by a C…FGXG motif without stop codons. A clonotype was defined as a unique combination of a V-J cassette pair and a CDR3 amino acid sequence. Filtering of reads was based on Hamming distance, with the threshold set by the sequence error rate of each sample in mapped regions. TCRdb reprocessed the public reads (quality trimming at Q25 with fastp, clone calling with MiXCR) and kept in-frame beta chains. Here each entry gathers all rows of one CDR3 protein and keeps the most common genes and DNA. For this entry, the V and J calls and clone size follow TCRdb and not the study's own pipeline. The sample table holds some 3,200 distinct CDR3 sequences, of which roughly 17% were seen once. The biggest ten clones account for over 45% of the sample.

The investigation overall reported the following: Small numbers underpinned the group comparisons: about 8 glioblastoma patients, three low-grade glioma patients and three non-neoplastic patients. Very few CDR3 sequences were found to be shared between tissue and blood, and this scarcity was attributed to high CDR3 diversity and limited sampling. VJ-independent divergence between tissue and blood was below expectation in non-neoplastic patients but above expectation in all gliomas, especially low-grade gliomas.

The sample was glioma tissue, nonneoplastic brain tissue, or PBMCs (not recorded which). The TCR sequence derives from a human donor with low-grade glioma or glioblastoma, undergoing nonglioma brain surgery, or in good health (not recorded which).

The sequence in DNA is TGCAGTGCTAGAGATACAGGGTACAATGAGCAGTTCTTC. The translation is CSARDTGYNEQFF. The chain links TRBV20-1 with TRBJ2-1; the D region possibly corresponds to TRBD1 (6 bases align). The CDR3 has 13 amino acids, counting the end cysteine and phenylalanine. Kept here is only the CDR3 DNA, which spans 39 bases and is read in frame from base 1. V is cut by 0 bases and J by 4 bases, and the space between the germline ends is 7 bases. Based on the germline V gene (reference sequence), the CDR1 and CDR2 sequences are DFQATT and SNEGSKA.